By frequency in the sample, the clone carrying this TCR beta chain is medium-sized. Trimming took 2 bases from V and 4 from J, leaving 11 bases between them. The length of the CDR3 is 14 residues. Amplification of TRBV12-4/TRBJ1-2 clonotypes used adaptor-ligated barcode primers. MiXCR was run by TCRdb on the multiplex PCR reads, yielding one entry per CDR3 protein. The profile shows some 1,100 distinct CDR3 sequences, over 0.7% of them singletons. Cells sorted as Tregs were CD4+, CD25+ and CD127-/low. V gene TRBV12-3 or TRBV12-4 combines with J gene TRBJ1-2; D unresolved. This clonotype was sampled from a female donor with breast cancer. The sequencing sample was made of Tregs sorted from blood. The CDR3 region has the DNA TGTGCCAGCAGTTTATCGTCAGGTCCCTATGGCTACACCTTC. Residues: CASSLSSGPYGYTF.